This record concerns one TCR beta chain sequence. Its antigen is not identified. Through 5' RACE with UMI labels, the TRB cDNA libraries were prepared. TCRdb reanalyzed the 5' RACE reads, giving one entry per CDR3 protein sequence and no DNA. Found here are about 6,900 distinct CDR3 sequences; the top ten clones hold approximately 1.3%. This entry is derived from a study of CXCR3-negative and CXCR3-positive naive CD8 T cells. CDR3 length: 12 residues. Per the germline V gene, CDR1 is LNHDA and CDR2 is SQIVND (reference sequence). Study-level findings and limits: Partial loss of CXCR3 expression followed cryopreservation; most assays used fresh PBMCs. Higher TRB CDR3 hydrophobicity marked CXCR3-positive naive cells relative to CXCR3-negative naive cells. Unlike memory cells, which differed, naive CXCR3-negative and CXCR3-positive cells had similar TRBV-TRBJ usage.

The TCR was taken from a human donor in good health. Some clones in this sample may be carry-over from other donors' samples. The chain links TRBV19 to TRBJ2-1; TCRdb names TRBD1, which stays unverified in the absence of DNA. Specimen: naive CXCR3+ CD8+ T cells from blood. Documented subset: CD45RO-CCR7+CD27+CD95- naive CD8+ T cells expressing CXCR3 (TNR3+). CDR3 loop: CASGHRGHEQFF.